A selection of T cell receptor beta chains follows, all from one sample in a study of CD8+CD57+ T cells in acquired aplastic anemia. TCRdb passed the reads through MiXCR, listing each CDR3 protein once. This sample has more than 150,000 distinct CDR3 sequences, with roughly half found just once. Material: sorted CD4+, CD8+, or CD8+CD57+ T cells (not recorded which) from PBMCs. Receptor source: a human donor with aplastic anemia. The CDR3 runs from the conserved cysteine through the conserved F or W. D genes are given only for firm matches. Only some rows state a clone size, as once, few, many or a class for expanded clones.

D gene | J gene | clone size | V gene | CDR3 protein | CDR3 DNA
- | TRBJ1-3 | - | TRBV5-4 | CASSFQLTDPPGNTIYF | TGTGCCAGCAGCTTCCAACTAACTGATCCCCCTGGAAACACCATATATTTT
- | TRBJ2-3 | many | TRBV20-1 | CSASPGLYTDTQYF | TGCAGTGCTAGTCCGGGACTTTACACAGATACGCAGTATTTT
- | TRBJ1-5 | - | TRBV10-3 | CAIMYDRTYEQPQHF | TGTGCCATCATGTATGACAGGACCTACGAGCAGCCCCAGCATTTT
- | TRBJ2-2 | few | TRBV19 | CASSPQGEVGELFF | TGTGCCAGTAGTCCCCAGGGAGAGGTCGGGGAGCTGTTTTTT
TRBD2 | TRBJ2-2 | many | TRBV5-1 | CASSSGLAGGRHGELFF | TGCGCCAGCAGCTCCGGACTAGCGGGAGGGAGGCACGGGGAGCTGTTTTTT
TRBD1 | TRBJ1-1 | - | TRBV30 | CAWMRQGAGGTEAFF | TGTGCCTGGATGAGACAGGGGGCAGGGGGCACTGAAGCTTTCTTT
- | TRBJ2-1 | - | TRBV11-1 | CASSLGTSYNEQFF | TGTGCCAGCAGCTTAGGGACCTCCTACAATGAGCAGTTCTTC
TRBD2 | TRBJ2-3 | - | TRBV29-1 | CSLRGWEREVRSDTQYF | TGCAGCTTAAGGGGATGGGAGCGGGAGGTAAGGTCAGATACGCAGTATTTT
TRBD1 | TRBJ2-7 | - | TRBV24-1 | CAKNRDRGYEQYF | TGTGCCAAGAACCGGGACAGGGGGTACGAGCAGTACTTC
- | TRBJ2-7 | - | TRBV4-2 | CASSQGHRDEQYF | TGTGCCAGCAGCCAAGGGCACAGGGACGAGCAGTACTTC
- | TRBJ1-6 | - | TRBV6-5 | CASSWGRVGDSPLHF | TGTGCCAGCAGTTGGGGCAGGGTGGGCGATTCACCCCTCCACTTT
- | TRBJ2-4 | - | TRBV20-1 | CSAPSGVAKNIQYF | TGCAGTGCTCCATCCGGGGTAGCCAAAAACATTCAGTACTTC
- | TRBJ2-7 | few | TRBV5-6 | CASSLVDSTYEQYF | TGTGCCAGCAGCTTGGTGGACTCCACGTACGAGCAGTACTTC
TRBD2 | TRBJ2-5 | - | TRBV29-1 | CSVSGRGGGETQYF | TGCAGCGTTAGCGGGAGAGGAGGTGGAGAGACCCAGTACTTC
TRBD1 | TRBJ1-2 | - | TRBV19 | CASSFRYRGSYGYTF | TGTGCCAGTAGTTTCCGTTACAGGGGGTCCTATGGCTACACCTTC
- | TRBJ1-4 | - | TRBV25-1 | CASSYSQAGGGNEKLFF | TGTGCCAGCAGTTACTCACAGGCGGGAGGGGGAAATGAAAAACTGTTTTTT
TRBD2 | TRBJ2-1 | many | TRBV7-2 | CASTLAGVRYNEQFF | TGTGCCAGCACACTAGCGGGAGTTCGGTACAATGAGCAGTTCTTC
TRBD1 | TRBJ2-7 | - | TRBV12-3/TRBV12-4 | CASSHLGTGVYEQYF | TGTGCCAGCAGCCACCTTGGGACAGGGGTCTACGAGCAGTACTTC
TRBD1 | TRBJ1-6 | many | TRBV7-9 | CASSSDRDNSPLHF | TGTGCCAGCAGCTCAGACAGGGATAATTCACCCCTCCACTTT
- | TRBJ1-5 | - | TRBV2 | CASMLSFTGQPQHF | TGTGCCAGCATGTTGTCCTTTACAGGCCAGCCCCAGCATTTT
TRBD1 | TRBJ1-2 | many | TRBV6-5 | CASSYSVRGSYGYTF | TGTGCCAGCAGTTACTCAGTCAGGGGGTCCTATGGCTACACCTTC
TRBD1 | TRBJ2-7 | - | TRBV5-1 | CASSLAGTGASEQYF | TGCGCCAGCAGCTTGGCCGGGACAGGGGCGAGCGAGCAGTACTTC
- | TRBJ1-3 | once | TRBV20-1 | CSVVGNTIYF | TGCAGCGTCGTCGGAAACACCATATATTTT
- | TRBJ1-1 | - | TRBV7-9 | CASSSPSRTTEAFF | TGTGCCAGCAGCTCACCGAGTAGGACCACTGAAGCTTTCTTT
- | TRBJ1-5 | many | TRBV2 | CASSVQGTGQPQHF | TGTGCCAGCAGCGTACAGGGTACGGGTCAGCCCCAGCATTTT
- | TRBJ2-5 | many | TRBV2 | CASSAQLNRRGSQETQYF | TGTGCCAGCAGTGCTCAATTAAATCGTAGAGGAAGTCAAGAGACCCAGTACTTC
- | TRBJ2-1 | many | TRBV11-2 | CASSVRDWPRNEQFF | TGTGCCAGCAGCGTCCGGGACTGGCCCCGCAATGAGCAGTTCTTC
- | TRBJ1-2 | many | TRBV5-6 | CASGGRAWYGYTF | TGTGCCAGCGGGGGAAGGGCCTGGTATGGCTACACCTTC
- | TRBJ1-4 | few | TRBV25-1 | CASSELSANEKLFF | TGTGCCAGCAGTGAACTTTCGGCTAATGAAAAACTGTTTTTT
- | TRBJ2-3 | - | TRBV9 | CASSVALDTQYF | TGTGCCAGCAGCGTAGCTCTAGATACGCAGTATTTT
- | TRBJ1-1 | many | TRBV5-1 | CASSFMIGRNTEAFF | TGCGCCAGCAGCTTCATGATTGGACGGAACACTGAAGCTTTCTTT
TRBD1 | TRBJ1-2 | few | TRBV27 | CASSFQYRGMQGYTF | TGTGCCAGCAGTTTCCAATACAGGGGGATGCAGGGCTACACCTTC
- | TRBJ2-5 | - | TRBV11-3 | CASSVVHGQETQYF | TGTGCCAGCAGCGTCGTCCATGGACAAGAGACCCAGTACTTC
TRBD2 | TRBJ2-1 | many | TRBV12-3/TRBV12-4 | CASSSTPGLAGVWEQFF | TGTGCCAGCAGCTCGACCCCCGGACTAGCGGGAGTGTGGGAGCAGTTCTTC
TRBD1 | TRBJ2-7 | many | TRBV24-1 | CATSDSGRQGESYEQYF | TGTGCCACCAGTGATTCGGGCAGACAGGGGGAGTCCTACGAGCAGTACTTC
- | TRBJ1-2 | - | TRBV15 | CATSPGYGYTF | TGTGCCACCAGCCCTGGCTATGGCTACACCTTC
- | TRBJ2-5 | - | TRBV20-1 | CSVFGPQETQYF | TGCAGTGTTTTTGGGCCTCAGGAGACCCAGTACTTC
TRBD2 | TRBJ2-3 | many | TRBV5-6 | CASSWGLASTDTQYF | TGTGCCAGCAGCTGGGGACTAGCGAGCACAGATACGCAGTATTTT
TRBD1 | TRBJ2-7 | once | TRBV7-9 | CASTGTGGEGEQYF | TGTGCCAGCACCGGGACAGGGGGTGAGGGGGAGCAGTACTTC
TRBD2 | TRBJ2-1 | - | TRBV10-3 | CAISPRTSGRHEQFF | TGTGCCATCAGTCCCCGGACTAGCGGGAGGCATGAGCAGTTCTTC
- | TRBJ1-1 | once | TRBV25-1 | CASSMGLGSTEAFF | TGTGCCAGCAGTATGGGACTCGGGAGCACTGAAGCTTTCTTT
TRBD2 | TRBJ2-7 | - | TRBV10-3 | CAISESRLAGDNEQYF | TGTGCCATCAGTGAGTCGAGACTAGCGGGGGACAACGAGCAGTACTTC
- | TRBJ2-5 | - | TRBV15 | CATSLGQETQYF | TGTGCCACCAGTCTGGGCCAAGAGACCCAGTACTTC
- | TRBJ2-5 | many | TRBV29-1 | CSSGPRGGQETQYF | TGCAGCTCCGGGCCCAGGGGCGGGCAAGAGACCCAGTACTTC
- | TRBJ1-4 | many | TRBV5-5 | CASSLFAQGTTNEKLFF | TGTGCCAGCAGCTTGTTCGCGCAGGGAACAACTAATGAAAAACTGTTTTTT
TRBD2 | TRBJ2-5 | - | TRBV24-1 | CATSDPGLAGSQETQYF | TGTGCCACCAGTGATCCCGGACTAGCGGGATCACAAGAGACCCAGTACTTC
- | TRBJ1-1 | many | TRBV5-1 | CASSLAGKRTEAFF | TGCGCCAGCAGCTTGGCGGGAAAACGCACTGAAGCTTTCTTT